Listed below are T cell receptor beta chains from one sample, sequenced in a study of a mutant IDH1 vaccine in newly diagnosed glioma. Profiled with immunoSEQ multiplex PCR; TCRdb holds only in-frame clones, not every one. The data show 75,000 to 100,000 clones, around 80% seen once. Sample: PBMCs, taken from a glioma patient treated with radiotherapy, temozolomide or both. The receptor set was obtained from a man in his forties with glioma. Some clones in this sample may be carry-over from other donors' samples. CDR3s include the opening cysteine and the closing phenylalanine or tryptophan. The D gene is left open where the match is weak. Clone size is shown for a subset of rows, as once, few, many or a class of expanded clone.

d_call clone_size j_call v_call cdr3_aa cdr3_nt
TRBD1 - TRBJ2-7 TRBV4-2 CASSQAGTGYEQYF TGTGCCAGCAGCCAGGCCGGGACAGGCTACGAGCAGTACTTC
- - TRBJ1-6 TRBV6-1 CASSERNSYNSPLHF TGTGCCAGCAGTGAAAGAAACTCCTATAATTCACCCCTCCACTTT
- few TRBJ1-6 TRBV5-1 CASSLEGESPLHF TGCGCCAGCAGCTTGGAGGGAGAGTCACCCCTCCACTTT
TRBD2 - TRBJ2-7 TRBV9 CASSVAVAGGYEQYF TGTGCCAGCAGCGTAGCGGTAGCGGGGGGATACGAGCAGTACTTC
- - TRBJ1-1 TRBV30 CAWGPGLWAFF TGTGCCTGGGGGCCGGGACTCTGGGCTTTCTTT
TRBD1 - TRBJ2-5 TRBV6-5 CASSYPQGAQYF TGTGCCAGCAGTTACCCACAGGGGGCCCAGTACTTC
- - TRBJ1-6 TRBV6-5 CASSQYSYNSPLHF TGTGCCAGCAGCCAGTACTCCTATAATTCACCCCTCCACTTT
- - TRBJ2-7 TRBV10-1 CASAGQNPYEQYF TGCGCCAGCGCGGGACAGAACCCCTACGAGCAGTACTTC
TRBD1 - TRBJ2-7 TRBV10-3 CAISARDRGREQYF TGTGCCATCAGCGCCCGGGACAGGGGGCGCGAGCAGTACTTC
TRBD1 - TRBJ2-7 TRBV19 CASRPGQGAYEQYF TGTGCCAGTAGACCGGGACAGGGGGCTTACGAGCAGTACTTC
TRBD2 once TRBJ2-3 TRBV5-6 CASSFRTSGDYTDTQYF TGTGCCAGCAGCTTCCGGACTAGCGGGGATTACACAGATACGCAGTATTTT
- - TRBJ2-5 TRBV7-9 CATGANQETQYF TGTGCCACCGGGGCGAACCAAGAGACCCAGTACTTC
TRBD1 - TRBJ2-5 TRBV5-1 CASSWGQGQETQYF TGCGCCAGCAGCTGGGGACAGGGTCAAGAGACCCAGTACTTC
TRBD1 - TRBJ2-7 TRBV10-3 CAISWDRNYEQYF TGTGCCATCAGTTGGGACAGAAACTACGAGCAGTACTTC
- - TRBJ1-1 TRBV7-9 CASSPGKPEAFF TGTGCCAGCAGCCCCGGGAAACCTGAAGCTTTCTTT
- - TRBJ1-2 TRBV9 CASSVESPGGGYTF TGTGCCAGCAGCGTCGAGAGTCCGGGTGGTGGCTACACCTTC
TRBD2 - TRBJ2-1 TRBV5-1 CASSPLGLAGAGGEQFF TGCGCCAGCAGCCCCTTGGGACTAGCGGGGGCAGGGGGTGAGCAGTTCTTC
- - TRBJ1-6 TRBV2 CASSVRGNSYNSPLHF TGTGCCAGCAGTGTTCGGGGAAACTCCTATAATTCACCCCTCCACTTT
TRBD2 - TRBJ2-7 TRBV30 CAWRGLARYEQYF TGTGCCTGGAGGGGACTAGCGAGGTACGAGCAGTACTTC